The clone carrying this T cell receptor (beta chain) came up a few times. Antigen specificity is unknown. The data were obtained in a study of T cells in Graves' hyperthyroidism and ophthalmopathy. Study-level results: Before onset, by a median of approximately 6.8 months, the model predicted ophthalmopathy.

For ophthalmopathy patients, the Clinical Activity Score was at least 3 and the NOSPECS grade at least 4; duration was under 3 months. Clinical symptoms, serum thyroxine and TRAb, thyroid ultrasound and orbital computed tomography together formed the diagnostic basis. Germline-derived CDR1 and CDR2 are MNHNS and SASEGT. This CDR3 spans 12 amino acids. V dropped 1 base and J dropped 4 bases, with 5 bases sitting between them. The CDR3 regions of TCR beta were amplified from RNA transcripts. Using the HTBI primer set, a first-round RT-PCR was run on the TCR CDR3. TCRdb processed the multiplex PCR reads anew with MiXCR; each CDR3 protein has one entry. The data contain 550,000 to 700,000 distinct CDR3 sequences, about 15% of them singletons.

The sequence derives from a woman aged 40 to 55 with Graves' ophthalmopathy. The sequenced sample consisted of blood. The chain combines TRBV6-1 with TRBJ2-7; D ambiguous. CDR3 DNA sequence: TGTGCCAGCAGTGAAGTGCCTTACGAGCAGTACTTC. This sequence encodes CASSEVPYEQYF.